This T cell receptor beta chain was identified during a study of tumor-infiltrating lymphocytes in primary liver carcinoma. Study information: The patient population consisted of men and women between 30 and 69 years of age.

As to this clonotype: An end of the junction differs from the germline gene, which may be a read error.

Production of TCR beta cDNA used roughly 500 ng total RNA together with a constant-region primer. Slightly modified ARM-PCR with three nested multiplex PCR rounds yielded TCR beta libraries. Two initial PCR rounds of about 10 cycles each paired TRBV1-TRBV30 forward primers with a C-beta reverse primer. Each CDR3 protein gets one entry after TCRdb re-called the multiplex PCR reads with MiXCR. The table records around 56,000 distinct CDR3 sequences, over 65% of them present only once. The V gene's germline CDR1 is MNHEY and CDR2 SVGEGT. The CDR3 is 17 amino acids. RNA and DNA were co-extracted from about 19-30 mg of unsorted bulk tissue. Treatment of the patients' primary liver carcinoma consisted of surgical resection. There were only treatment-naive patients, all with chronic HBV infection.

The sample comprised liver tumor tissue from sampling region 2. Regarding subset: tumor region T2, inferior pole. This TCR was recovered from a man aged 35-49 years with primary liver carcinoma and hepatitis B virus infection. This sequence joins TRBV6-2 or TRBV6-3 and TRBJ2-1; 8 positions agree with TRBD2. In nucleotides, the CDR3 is TGTGCCAGCAATTACTCTAGCGGGCGGAGCTCCCACAATGAGCAGTTCTTC. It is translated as CASNYSSGRSSHNEQFF.